The entry below describes one T cell receptor (beta chain). In the PCR, 60 Vbeta and 13 Jbeta primers were used. Using immunoSEQ multiplex PCR, the repertoire was profiled, and TCRdb retains in-frame clones only, with some absent. This sample yields 200,000 to 250,000 clones, of which just under 85% are seen a single time; about 0.58% belongs to the top ten. Per the germline V gene, CDR1 is LGHNA and CDR2 is YSLEER. V was cut by 0 bases and J by 7 bases, with 18 bases left in between. The CDR3 length is 16 residues. This record comes from a study of cytomegalovirus exposure and HLA in healthy donors. What was sequenced was PBMCs. The receptor's source is a woman aged 40 to 50 in good health and CMV-seronegative. The V call is TRBV4-3, the J call TRBJ1-2; D remains unclear. The CDR3 DNA follows: TGCGCCAGCAGCCAAGAACCCGGACTTTCATCGGGTGGCTACACCTTC. It is translated as CASSQEPGLSSGGYTF.